This T cell receptor (beta chain) was sequenced for a study of blood T cell repertoires in COVID-19. Across the study: The cDNA or gDNA used as material had been derived from T cells, B-cell-depleted T cells, or PBMCs.

Clones were read by immunoSEQ multiplex PCR, and TCRdb kept only the in-frame ones, dropping some. The sample yields just over 250,000 clones, about 88% seen once. V shed 2 bases, J shed 5 bases, and the junction held 6 bases outside the gene matches. The V gene's germline CDR1 is MGHDK and CDR2 SYGVNS. The CDR3 runs to 14 residues. The chain links TRBV25-1 to TRBJ2-7, with TRBD1 matching over 7 bases. The TCR sequence derives from a man aged 60-69 years who had recovered from COVID-19. Sequenced sample: peripheral blood. CDR3 nucleotide sequence: TGTGCCAGCAGTGAAAGGACAGGTCTGAACGAGCAGTACTTC. It specifies CASSERTGLNEQYF.